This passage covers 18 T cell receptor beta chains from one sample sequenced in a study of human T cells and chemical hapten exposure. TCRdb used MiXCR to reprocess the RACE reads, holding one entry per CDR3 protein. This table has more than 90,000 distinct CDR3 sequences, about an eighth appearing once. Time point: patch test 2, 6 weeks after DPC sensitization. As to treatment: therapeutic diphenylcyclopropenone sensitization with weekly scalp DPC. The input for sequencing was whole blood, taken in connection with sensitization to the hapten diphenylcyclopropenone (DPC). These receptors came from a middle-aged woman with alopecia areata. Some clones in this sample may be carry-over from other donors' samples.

The CDR3 spells CASSYSGTSGNTDTQYF. The CDR3 DNA sequence: TGTGCCAGCAGTTACTCCGGGACTAGCGGAAACACAGATACGCAGTATTTT. The chain recombines TRBV6-2 or TRBV6-3 with TRBJ2-3; 11 bases agree with TRBD2. CDR1 MNHEY and CDR2 SVGEGT come from the germline V gene. V trimming: 0 bases; J trimming: 2 bases; junction bases outside the gene matches: 4. This CDR3 spans 17 amino acids.

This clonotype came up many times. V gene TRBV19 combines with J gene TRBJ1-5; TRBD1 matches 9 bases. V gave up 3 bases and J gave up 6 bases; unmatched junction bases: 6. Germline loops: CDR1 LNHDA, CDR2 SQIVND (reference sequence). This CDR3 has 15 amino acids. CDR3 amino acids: CASSMYRDRAQPQHF. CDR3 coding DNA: TGTGCCAGTAGTATGTACCGGGACAGGGCTCAGCCCCAGCATTTT.

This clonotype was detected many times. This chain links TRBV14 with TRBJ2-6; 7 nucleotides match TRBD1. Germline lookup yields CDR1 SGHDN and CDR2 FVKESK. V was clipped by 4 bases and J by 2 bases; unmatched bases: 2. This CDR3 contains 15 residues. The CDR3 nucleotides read TGTGCCAGCAGCCTTGGACAGGCTGGGGCCAACGTCCTGACTTTC. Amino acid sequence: CASSLGQAGANVLTF.

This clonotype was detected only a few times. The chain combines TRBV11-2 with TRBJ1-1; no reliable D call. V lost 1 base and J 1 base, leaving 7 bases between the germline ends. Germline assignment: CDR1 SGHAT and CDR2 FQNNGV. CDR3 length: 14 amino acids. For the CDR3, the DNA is TGTGCCAGCAGCTTAGTAGACAAGAACACTGAAGCTTTCTTT. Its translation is CASSLVDKNTEAFF.

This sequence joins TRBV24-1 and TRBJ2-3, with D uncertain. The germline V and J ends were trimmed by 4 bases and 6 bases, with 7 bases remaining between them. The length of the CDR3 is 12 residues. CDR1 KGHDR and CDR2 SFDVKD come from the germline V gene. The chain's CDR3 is CATSDGADTQYF. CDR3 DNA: TGTGCCACCAGTGACGGAGCGGATACGCAGTATTTT.

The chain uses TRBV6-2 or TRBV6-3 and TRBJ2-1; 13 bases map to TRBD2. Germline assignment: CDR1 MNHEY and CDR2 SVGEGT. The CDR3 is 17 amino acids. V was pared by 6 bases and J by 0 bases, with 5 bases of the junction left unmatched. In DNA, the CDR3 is TGTGCCAGCAGGCGGACTAGCGGGAGAGTCTCCTACAATGAGCAGTTCTTC. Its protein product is CASRRTSGRVSYNEQFF.

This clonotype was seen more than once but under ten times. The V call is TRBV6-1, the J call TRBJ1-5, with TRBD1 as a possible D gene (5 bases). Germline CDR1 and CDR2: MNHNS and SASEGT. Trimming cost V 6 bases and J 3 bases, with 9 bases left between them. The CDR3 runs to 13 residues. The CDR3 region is CASSGRANQPQHF. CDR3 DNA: TGTGCCAGCAGCGGCAGGGCCAATCAGCCCCAGCATTTT.

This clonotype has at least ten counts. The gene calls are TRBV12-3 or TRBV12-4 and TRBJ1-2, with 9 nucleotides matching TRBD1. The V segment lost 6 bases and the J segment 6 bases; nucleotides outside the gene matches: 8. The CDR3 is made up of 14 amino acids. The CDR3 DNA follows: TGTGCCAGCAGCCGGAGGGACAGGGTAAATGGCTACACCTTC. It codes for CASSRRDRVNGYTF.

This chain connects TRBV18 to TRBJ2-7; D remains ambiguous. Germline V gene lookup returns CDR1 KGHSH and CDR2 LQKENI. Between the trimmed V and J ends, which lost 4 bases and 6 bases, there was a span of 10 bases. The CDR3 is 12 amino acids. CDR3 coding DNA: TGTGCCAGCTCACTTAAGGCCTCCGAGCAGTACTTC. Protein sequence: CASSLKASEQYF.

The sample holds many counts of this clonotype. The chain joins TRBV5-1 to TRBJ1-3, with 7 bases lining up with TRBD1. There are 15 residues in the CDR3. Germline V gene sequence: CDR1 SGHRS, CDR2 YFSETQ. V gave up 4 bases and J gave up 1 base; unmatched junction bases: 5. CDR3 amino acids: CASSRGQESGNTIYF. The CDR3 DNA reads TGCGCCAGCAGCCGAGGACAGGAGTCTGGAAACACCATATATTTT. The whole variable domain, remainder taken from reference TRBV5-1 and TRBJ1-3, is KAGVTQTPRYLIKTRGQQVTLSCSPISGHRSVSWYQQTPGQGLQFLFEYFSETQRNKGNFPGRFSGRQFSNSRSEMNVSTLELGDSALYLCASSRGQESGNTIYFGEGSWLTVV.

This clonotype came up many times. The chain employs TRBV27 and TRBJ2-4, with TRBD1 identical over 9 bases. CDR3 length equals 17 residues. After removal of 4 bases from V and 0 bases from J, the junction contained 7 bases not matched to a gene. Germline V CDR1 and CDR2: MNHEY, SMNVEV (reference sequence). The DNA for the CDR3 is TGTGCCAGCAGTTCAACCGGGACAGGGTTAGCCAAAAACATTCAGTACTTC. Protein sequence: CASSSTGTGLAKNIQYF.

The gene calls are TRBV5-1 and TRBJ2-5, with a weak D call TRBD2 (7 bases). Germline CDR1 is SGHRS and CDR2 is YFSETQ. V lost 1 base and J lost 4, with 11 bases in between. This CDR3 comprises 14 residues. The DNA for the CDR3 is TGCGCCAGCAGCTTGATGGGGGGGCCAGAGACCCAGTACTTC. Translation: CASSLMGGPETQYF.

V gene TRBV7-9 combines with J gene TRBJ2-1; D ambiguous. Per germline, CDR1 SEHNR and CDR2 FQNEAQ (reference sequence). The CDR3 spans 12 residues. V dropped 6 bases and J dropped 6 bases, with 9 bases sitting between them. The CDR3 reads CASSPRRNEQFF. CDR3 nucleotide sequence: TGTGCCAGCAGTCCTCGGCGCAATGAGCAGTTCTTC. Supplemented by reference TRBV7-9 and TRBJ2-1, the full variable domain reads DTGVSQNPRHKITKRGQNVTFRCDPISEHNRLYWYRQTLGQGPEFLTYFQNEAQLEKSRLLSDRFSAERPKGSFSTLEIQRTEQGDSAMYLCASSPRRNEQFFGPGTRLTVL.

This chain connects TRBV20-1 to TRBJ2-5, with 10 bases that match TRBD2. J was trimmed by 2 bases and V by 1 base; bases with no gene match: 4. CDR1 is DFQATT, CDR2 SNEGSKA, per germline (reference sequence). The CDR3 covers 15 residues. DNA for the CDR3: TGCAGTGCTAGAGGACTAGCGGGTAAACAAGAGACCCAGTACTTC. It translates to CSARGLAGKQETQYF.

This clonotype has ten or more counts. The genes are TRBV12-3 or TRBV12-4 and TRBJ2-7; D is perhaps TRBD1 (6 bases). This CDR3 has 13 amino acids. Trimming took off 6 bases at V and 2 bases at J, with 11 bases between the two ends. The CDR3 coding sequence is TGTGCCAGCAGATACGGACAGACCTACGAGCAGTACTTC. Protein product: CASRYGQTYEQYF.

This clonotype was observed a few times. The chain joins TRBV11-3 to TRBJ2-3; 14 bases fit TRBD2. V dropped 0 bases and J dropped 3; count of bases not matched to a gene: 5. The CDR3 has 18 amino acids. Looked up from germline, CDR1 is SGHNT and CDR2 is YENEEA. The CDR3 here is CASSLEGTSGRVTDTQYF. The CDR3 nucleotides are TGTGCCAGCAGCTTAGAGGGGACTAGCGGGAGAGTAACAGATACGCAGTATTTT. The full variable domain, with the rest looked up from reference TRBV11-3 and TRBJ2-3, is EAGVVQSPRYKIIEKKQPVAFWCNPISGHNTLYWYLQNLGQGPELLIRYENEEAVDDSQLPKDRFSAERLKGVDSTLKIQPAELGDSAVYLCASSLEGTSGRVTDTQYFGPGTRLTVL.

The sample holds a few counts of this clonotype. CDR3: CASSKVRIYEQYF. The CDR3 DNA reads TGTGCCAGCAGCAAAGTTCGAATCTACGAGCAGTACTTC. The chain is built from TRBV21-1 and TRBJ2-7. TRBV21-1 is a listed pseudogene. The CDR3 spans 13 residues.

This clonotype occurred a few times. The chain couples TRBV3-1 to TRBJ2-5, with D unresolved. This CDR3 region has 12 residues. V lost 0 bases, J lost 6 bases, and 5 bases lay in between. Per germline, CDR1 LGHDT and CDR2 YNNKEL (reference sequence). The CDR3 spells CASSQDDKTQYF. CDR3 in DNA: TGTGCCAGCAGCCAAGATGATAAGACCCAGTACTTC.